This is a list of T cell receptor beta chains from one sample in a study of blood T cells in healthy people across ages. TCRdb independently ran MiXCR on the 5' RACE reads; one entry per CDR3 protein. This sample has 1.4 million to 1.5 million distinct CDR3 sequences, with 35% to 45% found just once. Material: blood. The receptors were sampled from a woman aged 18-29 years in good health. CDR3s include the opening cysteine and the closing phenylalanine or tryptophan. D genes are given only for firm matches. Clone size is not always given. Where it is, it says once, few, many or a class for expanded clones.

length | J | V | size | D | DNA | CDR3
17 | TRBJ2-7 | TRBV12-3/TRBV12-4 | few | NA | TGTGCCAGCAGTCCCAGCCCTATTACTAGCTGGGTATCGGGGCAGTACTTC | CASSPSPITSWVSGQYF
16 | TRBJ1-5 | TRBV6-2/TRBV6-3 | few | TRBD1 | TGTGCCAGCAGTAGCGGGACAGGGGGCGACAATCAGCCCCAGCATTTT | CASSSGTGGDNQPQHF
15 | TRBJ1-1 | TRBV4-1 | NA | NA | TGCGCCAGCAGCCTACTGGACAGTTTGAACACTGAAGCTTTCTTT | CASSLLDSLNTEAFF
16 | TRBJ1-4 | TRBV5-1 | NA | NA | TGCGCCAGCAGCCGGATAATAGGGCAGGCGCTTGAAAAACTGTTTTTT | CASSRIIGQALEKLFF
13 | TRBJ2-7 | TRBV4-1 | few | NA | TGCGCCAGCAGCGCCCGGGGCTCCTACGAGCAGTACTTC | CASSARGSYEQYF
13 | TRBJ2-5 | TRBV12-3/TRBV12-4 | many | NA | NA | CASSSSEQETQYF
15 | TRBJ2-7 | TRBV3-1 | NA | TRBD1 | TGTGCCAGCAGCCAGGCGACAGGGGGCGGCTACGAGCAGTACTTC | CASSQATGGGYEQYF
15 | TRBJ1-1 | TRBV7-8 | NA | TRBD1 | TGTGCCAGCAGCCGGACGACAGGGTATGGCACTGAAGCTTTCTTT | CASSRTTGYGTEAFF
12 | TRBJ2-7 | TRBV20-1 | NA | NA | TGCAGTGCTAGTCCCGTTACCTACGAGCAGTACTTC | CSASPVTYEQYF
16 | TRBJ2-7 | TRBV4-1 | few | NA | TGCGCCAGCAGCCAAGAGTCAGGGACGCGGTCCTACGAGCAGTACTTC | CASSQESGTRSYEQYF
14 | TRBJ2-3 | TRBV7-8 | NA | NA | TGTGCCAACAGCTTACTACGGCCCCCAGATACGCAGTATTTT | CANSLLRPPDTQYF
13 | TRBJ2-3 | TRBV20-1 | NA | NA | TGCAGTGCTTATAGGAGTGGAGCAGATACGCAGTATTTT | CSAYRSGADTQYF
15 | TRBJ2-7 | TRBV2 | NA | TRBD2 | TGTGCCACAGGACCGGGACTAGCGGGTGGGGGCGAGCAGTACTTC | CATGPGLAGGGEQYF
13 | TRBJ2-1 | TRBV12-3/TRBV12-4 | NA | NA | TGTGCCAACACAAAATACCTACGGAGTGAGCAGTTCTTC | CANTKYLRSEQFF
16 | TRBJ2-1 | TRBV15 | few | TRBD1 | TGTGCCACCAGCAGGGCAGGACAGGGGATTTACAATGAGCAGTTCTTC | CATSRAGQGIYNEQFF
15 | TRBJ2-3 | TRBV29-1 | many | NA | TGCAGCGTTGAAGTTTCTCAGGGGTGGACAGATACGCAGTATTTT | CSVEVSQGWTDTQYF
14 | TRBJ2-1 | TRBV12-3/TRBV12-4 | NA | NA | TGTGCCAGCAGTGTTAGGGGGGGGGACAATGAGCAGTTCTTC | CASSVRGGDNEQFF
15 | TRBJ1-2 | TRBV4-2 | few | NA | TGTGCCAGCAGCCAGGAACTACAGGGACGCTATGGCTACACCTTC | CASSQELQGRYGYTF
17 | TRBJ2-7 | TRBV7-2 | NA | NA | TGTGCCAGCAGCTTTATGGGGCCAGGGCCTCCTGGGGACGAGCAGTACTTC | CASSFMGPGPPGDEQYF
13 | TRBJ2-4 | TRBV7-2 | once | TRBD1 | TGTGCCAGCACTGGAGGACAGGGGGCCAAGCAGTACTTC | CASTGGQGAKQYF
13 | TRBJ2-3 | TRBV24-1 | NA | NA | TGTGCCACCAGTGATCCAATTCGGGATACGCAGTATTTT | CATSDPIRDTQYF